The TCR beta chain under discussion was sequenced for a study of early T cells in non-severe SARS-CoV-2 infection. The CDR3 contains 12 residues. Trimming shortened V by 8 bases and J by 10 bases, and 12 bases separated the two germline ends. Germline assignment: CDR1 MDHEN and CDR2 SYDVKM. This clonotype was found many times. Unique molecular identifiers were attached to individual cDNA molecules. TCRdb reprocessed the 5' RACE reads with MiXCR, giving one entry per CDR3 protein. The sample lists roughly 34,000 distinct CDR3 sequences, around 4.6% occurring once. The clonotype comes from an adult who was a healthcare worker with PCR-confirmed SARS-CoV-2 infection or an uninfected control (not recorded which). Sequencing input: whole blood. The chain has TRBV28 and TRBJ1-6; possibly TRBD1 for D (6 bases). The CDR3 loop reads CASSQGKSPLHF. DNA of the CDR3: TGTGCCAGCTCACAGGGCAAATCACCCCTCCACTTT. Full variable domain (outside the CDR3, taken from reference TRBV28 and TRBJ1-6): DVKVTQSSRYLVKRTGEKVFLECVQDMDHENMFWYRQDPGLGLRLIYFSYDVKMKEKGDIPEGYSVSREKKERFSLILESASTNQTSMYLCASSQGKSPLHFGNGTRLTVT.